This record looks at one T cell receptor beta chain sequence and its context. What it recognizes is unknown. Clones were read by immunoSEQ multiplex PCR, and TCRdb kept only the in-frame ones, dropping some. This table has about 78,000 clones, about 85% appearing once. This sample is part of a study of T cell responses to AZD1222 COVID-19 vaccine. Points from the study as a whole: CD4 TCRs associated with vaccination spanned spike, dominating at 160-218 and 743-854.

Trimming removed 4 bases from V and 1 base from J; junction bases left unmatched: 10. The germline CDR1 and CDR2 sequences are LNHDA and SQIVND (reference sequence). The CDR3 is 18 amino acids. The chain employs TRBV19 and TRBJ2-6; 7 bases are shared with TRBD1. This specimen was peripheral blood, taken on day 0 of AZD1222 vaccination. This clonotype originated in an adult in good health. The CDR3: CASSNRGVEVSGANVLTF. The CDR3 DNA reads as TGTGCCAGTAGTAACAGGGGTGTGGAGGTATCTGGGGCCAACGTCCTGACTTTC.